This is a list of T cell receptor beta chains from one sample in a study of T cell responses to AZD1222 COVID-19 vaccine. The data were produced by immunoSEQ multiplex PCR, yet TCRdb's version contains in-frame clones alone and is incomplete. The table lists 180,000 or so clones, approximately 94% of them singletons, with about 2.5% in the top ten. Specimen: peripheral blood, collected on day 0 of AZD1222 vaccination. The receptors stem from an adult in good health. Both conserved end residues are part of each CDR3. D genes are given only for firm matches. Expanded clones are given a class, and other clones once, few, many or no size at all.

D	size	V	length	J	DNA	CDR3
-	-	TRBV2	13	TRBJ2-1	TGTGCCAGCAGTGAGAGTAGGATTGGTGAGCAGTTCTTC	CASSESRIGEQFF
TRBD1	once	TRBV9	15	TRBJ1-2	TGTGCCAGCAGCCCCGGGACAGAAAGGGGCTATGGCTACACCTTC	CASSPGTERGYGYTF
-	-	TRBV19	15	TRBJ2-5	TGTGCCAGTAGTATCCTTCTAGGGACGCAAGAGACCCAGTACTTC	CASSILLGTQETQYF
TRBD2	-	TRBV6-5	15	TRBJ2-7	TGTGCCAGCAGTTACTCGGGACTAGGCGCCTACGAGCAGTACTTC	CASSYSGLGAYEQYF
-	once	TRBV7-9	15	TRBJ1-2	TGTGCCAGCAGCTCGGGGATCCAACCCAACGGTGGCTACACCTTC	CASSSGIQPNGGYTF
-	-	TRBV29-1	14	TRBJ1-1	TGCAGCGTTCGATGGCGACCTAAGAACACTGAAGCTTTCTTT	CSVRWRPKNTEAFF
-	-	TRBV7-6	16	TRBJ2-5	TGTGCCAGCAGCTTACCCCCAAGGGGAAGTCTTGAGACCCAGTACTTC	CASSLPPRGSLETQYF
-	-	TRBV20-1	11	TRBJ2-1	TGCAGTGCTAGAGGACTAAATGAGCAGTTCTTC	CSARGLNEQFF
-	-	TRBV4-1	15	TRBJ1-1	TGCGCCAGCAGCCAAAAGGACGGGATGAACACTGAAGCTTTCTTT	CASSQKDGMNTEAFF
TRBD1	-	TRBV6-5	13	TRBJ2-3	TGTGCCAGCAGTACTACAGGGGGCGGTACGCAGTATTTT	CASSTTGGGTQYF
-	-	TRBV27	15	TRBJ2-2	TGTGCCAGCAGTTTAGTCCCAGCGGGCACCGGGGAGCTGTTTTTT	CASSLVPAGTGELFF
TRBD2	-	TRBV3-1/TRBV3-2	17	TRBJ2-1	TGTGCCAGCAGCCAAAGGCTAGCGGGAGTAAATGGGAATGAGCAGTTCTTC	CASSQRLAGVNGNEQFF
-	-	TRBV6-2/TRBV6-3	13	TRBJ1-2	TGTGCCAGCAGTCGTGACATCTCCTATGGCTACACCTTC	CASSRDISYGYTF
TRBD1	-	TRBV29-1	14	TRBJ1-3	TGCAGCGTAGTATCGACAGGGGCTGGAAACACCATATATTTT	CSVVSTGAGNTIYF